Presented here are 2 T cell receptor beta chains from one specimen sequenced in a study of cytomegalovirus exposure and HLA in healthy donors. The primer mix had 60 Vbeta and 13 Jbeta primers. Sequenced by immunoSEQ multiplex PCR; TCRdb stores in-frame clones only, minus some. The table includes approximately 170,000 clones, just under 80% detected once. The sequenced sample was PBMCs. Receptors were obtained from a woman in her forties in good health and CMV-seropositive.

The chain joins TRBV4-1 to TRBJ1-6; D not certain. Trimming stripped 1 base from V and 5 bases from J, with 6 bases between. The CDR3 is 14 amino acids. From germline, CDR1 is MGHRA and CDR2 YSYEKL. CDR3 loop: CASSQGLNNSPLHF. CDR3 in DNA: TGCGCCAGCAGCCAAGGCCTAAATAATTCACCCCTCCACTTT.

The genes are TRBV6-6 and TRBJ1-1; 9 bases are shared with TRBD1. This CDR3 contains 14 residues. After removal of 7 bases from V and 5 bases from J, the junction contained 8 bases not matched to a gene. The germline gives CDR1 MNHNY, CDR2 SVGAGI (reference sequence). The CDR3 DNA reads as TGTGCCAGCATTATGACAGGGGGGGGGACTGAAGCTTTCTTT. It encodes CASIMTGGGTEAFF.